This entry lists 18 T cell receptor beta chains sequenced from one sample in a study of OX40 agonist ivuxolimab in advanced cancers. The assay was immunoSEQ multiplex PCR, and TCRdb's table has in-frame clones only and misses some. Seen here are 45,000 to 60,000 clones, 65% to 85% observed once, and the top ten hold roughly 1.5%. The specimen comprised CD4+ or CD8+ T cells sorted from blood, sampled in a trial of the OX40 agonist ivuxolimab. Receptor source: an adult with an advanced solid tumor such as melanoma, head and neck, liver or kidney cancer.

Written as DNA, the CDR3 is TGCAGCGCGTCAGGGACCCCTGAAGCTTTCTTT. Translated: CSASGTPEAFF. V gene TRBV29-1 combines with J gene TRBJ1-1; D might be TRBD1 (5 bases). The CDR3 totals 11 residues. Germline lookup yields CDR1 SQVTM and CDR2 ANQGSEA. V dropped 7 bases and J dropped 6 bases, with 12 bases sitting between them.

The CDR3 region has the DNA TGCAGCGTGCTACAGGGAACAAACACCGGGGAGCTGTTTTTT. This encodes CSVLQGTNTGELFF. The chain joins TRBV29-1 to TRBJ2-2; tentative D call: TRBD1 (6 bases). V dropped 6 bases and J dropped 2 bases, with 13 bases sitting between them. The CDR3 runs 14 residues. CDR1 is SQVTM and CDR2 is ANQGSEA in the germline V gene.

This chain connects TRBV7-3 to TRBJ2-1; D remains unclear. Per germline, CDR1 SGHTA and CDR2 FQGTGA. CDR3 size: 14 residues. V was clipped by 2 bases and J by 7 bases, with 12 bases between them. CDR3 amino acids: CASSLLVGWNEQFF. The DNA of the CDR3 is TGTGCCAGCAGCTTATTGGTAGGATGGAATGAGCAGTTCTTC.

The gene calls are TRBV6-1 and TRBJ1-5; tentatively, D is TRBD1 (5 bases). This CDR3 has 15 amino acids. Trimming removed 8 bases from V and 1 base from J, with 15 bases in between. Per the germline V gene, CDR1 is MNHNS and CDR2 is SASEGT. CDR3 sequence reads: CASAGQSGSNQPQHF. CDR3 in DNA: TGTGCCAGCGCTGGGCAGTCAGGGAGCAATCAGCCCCAGCATTTT.

This clone is a singleton in its sample. The chain carries TRBV6-6 and TRBJ1-6; D is possibly TRBD1 (6 bases). The CDR3 is 15 amino acids. The germline gives CDR1 MNHNY, CDR2 SVGAGI (reference sequence). The V end lost 0 bases, the J end lost 7 bases, and 10 bases lay between the germline ends. CDR3 in amino acids: CASSYSTGGNSPLHF. CDR3 nucleotides: TGTGCCAGCAGTTACTCGACCGGGGGCAATTCACCCCTCCACTTT.

This clone came up a few times. This sequence joins TRBV5-4 and TRBJ2-1; 7 bases are a match to TRBD2. Per germline, CDR1 SGHNT and CDR2 YYREEE (reference sequence). The ends lost 3 bases at V and 0 bases at J; junction bases unmatched: 6. This CDR3 region has 16 residues. This CDR3 is CASSSPSSGSYNEQFF. CDR3 in DNA: TGTGCCAGCAGCTCGCCATCTAGCGGCTCCTACAATGAGCAGTTCTTC.

The V call is TRBV19, the J call TRBJ2-7; maybe TRBD1 (5 bases). The CDR3 covers 14 residues. Germline V gene data show CDR1 as LNHDA and CDR2 as SQIVND (reference sequence). V lost 5 bases to trimming and J lost 3 bases, with 14 bases between them. Here the CDR3 reads CASSPGHSLYEQYF. The CDR3 DNA reads TGTGCCAGTAGTCCCGGACACTCCCTCTACGAGCAGTACTTC.

The chain couples TRBV6-1 to TRBJ2-5; possible D gene TRBD2, 5 bases. V was clipped by 10 bases and J by 3 bases, with 15 bases between them. This CDR3 contains 13 residues. Germline CDR1 MNHNS, CDR2 SASEGT. CDR3 DNA sequence: TGTGCCATCAGGACTGTCAGAGAAGAGACCCAGTACTTC. Protein product: CAIRTVREETQYF.

This chain uses TRBV5-1 with TRBJ2-2; 9 bases are a match to TRBD2. The CDR3 is 17 amino acids. The V and J ends lost 0 bases and 1 base, in that order; junction bases with no gene match: 4. From germline, CDR1 is SGHRS and CDR2 YFSETQ. The CDR3 loop is CASSLGVAGVNTGELFF. For the CDR3, the DNA is TGCGCCAGCAGCTTGGGTGTAGCGGGGGTGAACACCGGGGAGCTGTTTTTT. The full variable domain, in which reference TRBV5-1 and TRBJ2-2 provide the parts outside the CDR3, is KAGVTQTPRYLIKTRGQQVTLSCSPISGHRSVSWYQQTPGQGLQFLFEYFSETQRNKGNFPGRFSGRQFSNSRSEMNVSTLELGDSALYLCASSLGVAGVNTGELFFGEGSRLTVL.

The gene calls are TRBV7-9 and TRBJ2-5; weak D call: TRBD1 (6 bases). Looked up from germline, CDR1 is SEHNR and CDR2 is FQNEAQ (reference sequence). This CDR3 contains 12 residues. The V end lost 6 bases, the J end lost 1 base, and 6 bases lay between the germline ends. CDR3 sequence (DNA): TGTGCCAGCAGACAGGGCCAAGAGACCCAGTACTTC. Translation gives CASRQGQETQYF.

V usage is TRBV7-9 and J usage is TRBJ1-1, with D possibly matching TRBD1 (6 bases). Germline CDR1 SEHNR, CDR2 FQNEAQ (reference sequence). The CDR3 has 14 amino acids. The V end lost 1 base, the J end lost 4 bases, and 10 bases lay between the germline ends. CDR3 DNA: TGTGCCAGCAGCTTAGGACAGGAGGGCACTGAAGCTTTCTTT. This codes for CASSLGQEGTEAFF.

Only one count was recorded for this clone. As DNA, the CDR3 is TGCGCCAGCAGTGAGTCGGGGGCCTACACCGGGGAGCTGTTTTTT. As protein: CASSESGAYTGELFF. The V gene is TRBV10-1, the J gene TRBJ2-2; D is perhaps TRBD1 (6 bases). Germline CDR1 is WNHNN and CDR2 is SYGVQD (reference sequence). Trimming left V 0 bases short and J 3 bases short, with 8 bases between. The CDR3 length is 15 residues.

The rearrangement uses TRBV7-2 and TRBJ1-6; maybe TRBD1 (6 bases). CDR1 is SGHTA and CDR2 is FQGNSA in the germline V gene. Trimming cost V 5 bases and J 9 bases, with 14 bases left between them. This CDR3 region has 14 residues. The CDR3 region has the DNA TGTGCCAGCAGCCCCGGGGGCCTTAGTTCACCCCTCCACTTT. Encoded protein: CASSPGGLSSPLHF.

The rearrangement links TRBV4-1 to TRBJ2-7, with D possibly called TRBD1 or TRBD2 (5 bases each). CDR1 MGHRA and CDR2 YSYEKL come from the germline V gene. The CDR3 contains 16 residues. Trimming took off 5 bases at V and 7 bases at J, with 24 bases between the two ends. CDR3: CASSKSFSGRPLEQYF. For the CDR3, the DNA is TGCGCCAGCAGCAAATCTTTCTCGGGACGTCCTCTAGAGCAGTACTTC.

The J gene is TRBJ2-5, the V gene TRBV6-5; D is possibly TRBD2 (5 bases). V lost 7 bases and J 5 bases, leaving 11 bases between the germline ends. The CDR3 is 12 residues long. Germline CDR1 is MNHEY and CDR2 is SVGAGI. The DNA of the CDR3 is TGTGCCAGCATGGGAGTGACGGAGACCCAGTACTTC. It translates to CASMGVTETQYF.

V gene TRBV6-5 combines with J gene TRBJ1-1, with 8 bases that match TRBD1. The CDR3 covers 14 residues. The V and J ends lost 1 base and 6 bases, in that order; junction bases with no gene match: 4. Germline V lookup: CDR1 MNHEY, CDR2 SVGAGI. CDR3 in amino acids: CASSYFDRGAEAFF. DNA for the CDR3: TGTGCCAGCAGTTACTTTGACAGGGGTGCTGAAGCTTTCTTT.

The rearrangement uses TRBV15 and TRBJ2-3, with D perhaps matching TRBD1 (5 bases). Trimming took 1 base from V and 6 from J, leaving 8 bases between them. In germline, CDR1 is LNHNV, CDR2 YYDKDF (reference sequence). The CDR3 runs to 13 residues. The CDR3 DNA follows: TGTGCCACCAGCAGAGGGGGCCCGGATACGCAGTATTTT. It is translated as CATSRGGPDTQYF.

The chain links TRBV4-2 to TRBJ2-2; maybe TRBD2 (6 bases). Trimming took off 4 bases at V and 1 base at J, with 13 bases between the two ends. This CDR3 is built from 16 residues. Per the germline V gene, CDR1 is LGHNA and CDR2 is YNFKEQ. The CDR3, as DNA: TGTGCCAGCAGCCCGCGGGGAAGCCGGAACACCGGGGAGCTGTTTTTT. Translated: CASSPRGSRNTGELFF.